The 20 T cell receptor beta chains reported below all come from one sample, sequenced in a study of blood T cell repertoires in COVID-19. Here immunoSEQ multiplex PCR was the method, and the copy in TCRdb shows in-frame clones only, minus some. The sample yields roughly 49,000 clones, about nine tenths seen once. Specimen: peripheral blood. The source of these receptors is a man in his forties or fifties with active COVID-19.

This clone was picked up a small number of times. The CDR3 sequence is CASSPGVEQFF. The CDR3 coding sequence is TGTGCCAGCAGTCCCGGGGTTGAGCAGTTCTTC. The genes are TRBV28 and TRBJ2-1; tentatively, D is TRBD2 (5 bases). V shed 5 bases and J shed 9 bases, with 8 bases lying between them. The CDR3 has 11 residues. Germline CDR1 is MDHEN and CDR2 is SYDVKM. Variable domain in full (rest from reference TRBV28 and TRBJ2-1): DVKVTQSSRYLVKRTGEKVFLECVQDMDHENMFWYRQDPGLGLRLIYFSYDVKMKEKGDIPEGYSVSREKKERFSLILESASTNQTSMYLCASSPGVEQFFGPGTRLTVL.

The J gene is TRBJ2-5, the V gene TRBV3-1 (or the pseudogene TRBV3-2); TRBD2 matches 8 bases. CDR3 length: 15 residues. The germline V gene has CDR1 LGHDT and CDR2 YNNKEL (reference sequence). After removal of 4 bases from V and 7 bases from J, the junction contained 11 bases not matched to a gene. The CDR3 spells CASSPGTRSTGTQYF. As DNA, the CDR3 is TGTGCCAGCAGCCCTGGGACTAGATCCACGGGGACCCAGTACTTC.

This chain connects TRBV7-9 to TRBJ2-7; 8 nucleotides match TRBD2. The junction had 9 bases not matched to a gene; V was cut back by 5 bases and J by 6 bases. This CDR3 is built from 14 residues. Germline-derived CDR1 and CDR2 are SEHNR and FQNEAQ (reference sequence). CDR3 amino acids: CASSRLASSFEQYF. CDR3 DNA sequence: TGTGCCAGCAGCCGACTAGCGTCATCGTTCGAGCAGTACTTC. The full variable domain, in which reference TRBV7-9 and TRBJ2-7 provide the parts outside the CDR3, is DTGVSQNPRHKITKRGQNVTFRCDPISEHNRLYWYRQTLGQGPEFLTYFQNEAQLEKSRLLSDRFSAERPKGSFSTLEIQRTEQGDSAMYLCASSRLASSFEQYFGPGTRLTVT.

This sequence joins TRBV5-1 and TRBJ2-2; weak D call: TRBD1 (6 bases). This CDR3 is 16 amino acids long. Trimming removed 1 base from V and 5 bases from J, with 15 bases in between. Germline CDR1 is SGHRS and CDR2 is YFSETQ. The CDR3 here is CASSLTGQIRTGELFF. In DNA form, the CDR3 reads TGCGCCAGCAGCTTGACAGGGCAGATTCGGACCGGGGAGCTGTTTTTT.

The chain recombines TRBV7-9 with TRBJ2-3; tentatively, D is TRBD2 (5 bases). The CDR3 loop spans 14 amino acids. V lost 2 bases to trimming and J lost 2 bases, with 8 bases between them. Per germline, CDR1 SEHNR and CDR2 FQNEAQ (reference sequence). In DNA form, the CDR3 reads TGTGCCAGCAGCTTAACACGGGACACAGATACGCAGTATTTT. Amino acid sequence: CASSLTRDTDTQYF.

This clone has more than one count but fewer than ten. J is TRBJ2-1 and V is TRBV6-4, with D uncertain. The CDR3 contains 15 residues. In germline, CDR1 is MRHNA, CDR2 SNTAGT. V was shortened by 6 bases and J by 7 bases, with 19 bases between the two germline ends. The CDR3 is CASSLGRGPTNEQFF. The CDR3 region has the DNA TGTGCCAGCAGCCTCGGTCGCGGCCCCACGAATGAGCAGTTCTTC.

This chain uses TRBV5-1 with TRBJ1-1; 7 bases agree with TRBD1. This CDR3 is built from 16 residues. With 4 bases clipped from V and 7 bases from J, the junction kept 16 bases outside the gene matches. Germline V lookup: CDR1 SGHRS, CDR2 YFSETQ. CDR3 residues: CASSQGQRIGSVEAFF. DNA of the CDR3: TGCGCCAGCAGCCAGGGACAGAGGATAGGGAGCGTTGAAGCTTTCTTT.

V and J are TRBV19 and TRBJ1-4; 9 bases agree with TRBD1. Germline V gene lookup returns CDR1 LNHDA and CDR2 SQIVND (reference sequence). After removal of 6 bases from V and 8 bases from J, the junction contained 7 bases not matched to a gene. This CDR3 has 14 residues. The CDR3 DNA follows: TGTGCCAGTAGCCTGGGACAGGGAGAGGAAAAACTGTTTTTT. Translated, it gives CASSLGQGEEKLFF. Full variable domain (missing parts from reference TRBV19 and TRBJ1-4): DGGITQSPKYLFRKEGQNVTLSCEQNLNHDAMYWYRQDPGQGLRLIYYSQIVNDFQKGDIAEGYSVSREKKESFPLTVTSAQKNPTAFYLCASSLGQGEEKLFFGSGTQLSVL.

The rearrangement uses TRBV7-9 and TRBJ2-5; tentatively, D is TRBD2 (6 bases). The CDR3 loop spans 16 amino acids. Looked up from germline, CDR1 is SEHNR and CDR2 is FQNEAQ (reference sequence). V was pared by 5 bases and J by 5 bases, with 21 bases between. The CDR3 DNA is TGTGCCAGCAGCACCCGGTGGCAGGGAGGACCGGAGACCCAGTACTTC. Translated: CASSTRWQGGPETQYF.

The V gene is TRBV3-1 (or the pseudogene TRBV3-2), the J gene TRBJ2-3; TRBD2 matches 7 bases. This CDR3 contains 14 residues. Looked up from germline, CDR1 is LGHDT and CDR2 is YNNKEL (reference sequence). The J segment lost 5 bases and the V segment lost 1 base, leaving 3 bases of the junction unmatched. CDR3 nucleotide sequence: TGTGCCAGCAGCCAAGTCTTAGCGGGAGATACGCAGTATTTT. Protein product: CASSQVLAGDTQYF.

J is TRBJ2-7 and V is TRBV10-1; 8 positions agree with TRBD1. The CDR3 length is 14 residues. V was clipped by 2 bases and J by 7 bases; unmatched bases: 7. Germline assignment: CDR1 WNHNN and CDR2 SYGVQD (reference sequence). CDR3 amino acids: CASSEGQGAREQYF. In nucleotides, the CDR3 is TGCGCCAGCAGTGAGGGGCAGGGGGCTAGGGAGCAGTACTTC.

The chain employs TRBV2 and TRBJ1-6; D perhaps matches TRBD1 (6 bases). This CDR3 region has 15 residues. V gave up 5 bases and J gave up 7 bases, with 15 bases separating them. CDR1 and CDR2 (germline): SNHLY, FYNNEI. In DNA form, the CDR3 reads TGTGCCAGCAGTCTCTCGGGGGGGGCCAATTCACCCCTCCACTTT. This gives the protein CASSLSGGANSPLHF.

This sequence joins TRBV2 and TRBJ1-1; TRBD1 matches 7 bases. J was trimmed by 6 bases and V by 6 bases; bases with no gene match: 13. CDR1 SNHLY and CDR2 FYNNEI come from the germline V gene. This CDR3 region has 15 residues. Here the CDR3 DNA reads TGTGCCAGCAGACCCCGTCTCGACAGGGTGGCTGAAGCTTTCTTT. Encoded protein: CASRPRLDRVAEAFF.

The chain recombines TRBV18 with TRBJ1-5, with 10 bases fitting TRBD1. Germline CDR1 reads KGHSH; CDR2 reads LQKENI. J lost 2 bases, V lost 4 bases, and 5 bases had no gene match. This CDR3 has 16 residues. CDR3 sequence: CASSLDRGQGNQPQHF. The CDR3 nucleotides are TGTGCCAGCTCACTAGACAGGGGGCAAGGCAATCAGCCCCAGCATTTT.

The genes are TRBV5-1 and TRBJ2-5; D is perhaps TRBD1 (5 bases). Between the trimmed V and J ends, which lost 1 base and 0 bases, there was a span of 10 bases. This CDR3 contains 15 residues. Germline V lookup: CDR1 SGHRS, CDR2 YFSETQ. As DNA, the CDR3 is TGCGCCAGCAGCTTGTCAGGGCCGTACCAAGAGACCCAGTACTTC. Translating gives CASSLSGPYQETQYF.

The chain links TRBV12-5 to TRBJ2-1, with 9 positions matching TRBD2. The CDR3 runs 16 residues. The V gene's germline CDR1 is LGHNT and CDR2 FRNRAP. Trimming removed 5 bases from V and 7 bases from J; junction bases left unmatched: 12. The CDR3 sequence is CASGPGGSGRGNEQFF. CDR3 nucleotide sequence: TGTGCTAGTGGTCCTGGGGGTAGCGGGAGAGGGAATGAGCAGTTCTTC.

V gene TRBV5-6 combines with J gene TRBJ1-5, with D hard to call. From germline, CDR1 is SGHDT and CDR2 YYEEEE. The ends were cut back, 4 bases at V and 7 bases at J, with 21 bases in the middle. The length of the CDR3 is 16 residues. The DNA of the CDR3 is TGTGCCAGCAGCCATACGGGAGATTATGGGGAACAGCCCCAGCATTTT. This encodes CASSHTGDYGEQPQHF. Complete variable domain (other parts from reference TRBV5-6 and TRBJ1-5): DAGVTQSPTHLIKTRGQQVTLRCSPKSGHDTVSWYQQALGQGPQFIFQYYEEEERQRGNFPDRFSGHQFPNYSSELNVNALLLGDSALYLCASSHTGDYGEQPQHFGDGTRLSIL.

The chain couples TRBV5-1 to TRBJ2-3, with 8 bases fitting TRBD2. In germline, CDR1 is SGHRS, CDR2 YFSETQ. V lost 2 bases, J lost 2 bases, and 4 bases stayed unmatched. The CDR3 runs to 15 residues. CDR3 loop: CASSFQRGNTDTQYF. In nucleotides, the CDR3 is TGCGCCAGCAGCTTCCAGCGGGGGAACACAGATACGCAGTATTTT.

The chain joins TRBV14 to TRBJ1-2; D unclear. The germline V and J ends were trimmed by 0 bases and 5 bases, with 4 bases remaining between them. The germline CDR1 and CDR2 sequences are SGHDN and FVKESK. The CDR3 runs 12 residues. The CDR3 DNA is TGTGCCAGCAGCCAAGAAGCTTATGGCTACACCTTC. Translated, it gives CASSQEAYGYTF.

V is TRBV5-4 and J is TRBJ1-2, with D possibly being TRBD1 (5 bases). V dropped 2 bases and J dropped 6 bases, with 20 bases sitting between them. Germline V gene sequence: CDR1 SGHNT, CDR2 YYREEE (reference sequence). This CDR3 is built from 16 residues. The CDR3 sequence is CASSFRLMAGFNGYTF. For the CDR3, the DNA is TGTGCCAGCAGCTTTCGCCTTATGGCAGGGTTTAATGGCTACACCTTC.